There are a few counts of the clone carrying this T cell receptor beta chain. Antigen specificity is unknown. The sample is drawn from a study of cytomegalovirus exposure and HLA in healthy donors. General study results and limits: Using the classifier, cytomegalovirus status was reportedly diagnosed with high specificity and sensitivity. One later analysis, an examination of the 100 to 150 validation repertoires, found that first-cohort TCR clusters tended to co-occur in them.

CDR3 length: 13 amino acids. Germline values: CDR1 SGHDT, CDR2 YYEEEE. With 6 bases clipped from V and 4 bases from J, the junction kept 6 bases outside the gene matches. Produced via immunoSEQ multiplex PCR; TCRdb's table is partial and in-frame only. The table records about 120,000 clones, roughly 90% of them present only once. This receptor was taken from a woman under 30 in good health and CMV-seropositive. Sequencing used PBMCs. The V gene is TRBV5-6, the J gene TRBJ2-7; 8 bases are shared with TRBD2. The CDR3 is CASTHGREYEQYF. The CDR3 DNA reads TGTGCCAGCACCCACGGGAGGGAGTACGAGCAGTACTTC.